The 31 T cell receptor beta chains below all came from one sample that was sequenced in a study of shared clonotypes between healthy human individuals. TCRdb keeps only in-frame clones here, not all; method: immunoSEQ multiplex PCR. The table lists roughly 500,000 clones, around 96% of them singletons. The sample was naive CD4+ T cells sorted from blood. Described subset: CD45RA+ positively selected. The receptors come from a woman in her thirties in good health.

J is TRBJ2-5 and V is TRBV5-8; a possible D gene is TRBD2 (6 bases). The CDR3 consists of 17 residues. The V and J ends lost 0 bases and 2 bases respectively, with 17 bases between them. Germline values: CDR1 SGHTS, CDR2 YDEGEE. The CDR3 DNA is TGTGCCAGCAGCTTGGGGGACCGCCTGGGGGGTCAAGAGACCCAGTACTTC. It yields the protein CASSLGDRLGGQETQYF.

The chain is built from TRBV11-2 and TRBJ2-4; 8 nucleotides agree with TRBD2. Germline V gene sequence: CDR1 SGHAT, CDR2 FQNNGV. V shed 4 bases, J shed 6 bases, and the junction held 14 bases outside the gene matches. The CDR3 spans 17 residues. The CDR3 sequence: CASSSLREREKRNIQYF. DNA for the CDR3: TGTGCCAGCAGCTCGCTCCGGGAGCGGGAGAAGAGAAACATTCAGTACTTC.

This clone was counted between two and nine times. The CDR3 DNA is TGTGCCAGCACCGACGGGGCTTCTTGGCGTGGCTACACCTTC. Its protein product is CASTDGASWRGYTF. The chain uses TRBV2 and TRBJ1-2; TRBD1 is a possible D gene (5 bases). Trimming cost V 7 bases and J 7 bases, with 19 bases left between them. The CDR3 extends over 14 amino acids. From germline, CDR1 is SNHLY and CDR2 FYNNEI.

The gene calls are TRBV5-1 and TRBJ1-1; tentative D call: TRBD1 (5 bases). V lost 5 bases, J lost 1 base, and 9 bases lay in between. Germline CDR1 is SGHRS and CDR2 is YFSETQ. The CDR3 has 13 amino acids. The CDR3 nucleotides read TGCGCCAGCAGTAAGGGGTCGAACACTGAAGCTTTCTTT. This codes for CASSKGSNTEAFF.

The gene calls are TRBV28 and TRBJ1-1, with a weak D call TRBD1 (6 bases). CDR3 length: 13 amino acids. V lost 2 bases to trimming and J lost 4 bases, with 8 bases between them. From germline, CDR1 is MDHEN and CDR2 SYDVKM. The CDR3 DNA sequence: TGTGCCAGCAGTTTAAGAGGGGGCACTGAAGCTTTCTTT. Its translation: CASSLRGGTEAFF.

V is TRBV10-2 and J is TRBJ2-2; D not certain. The germline CDR1 and CDR2 sequences are WSHSY and SAAADI. This CDR3 has 14 residues. Trimming stripped 2 bases from V and 2 bases from J, with 6 bases between. In DNA form, the CDR3 reads TGCGCCAGCAGTGAGCTCAGAAACACCGGGGAGCTGTTTTTT. The encoded protein is CASSELRNTGELFF.

This clone was found a few times. A junction end diverges from the germline sequence, so it may reflect a read error. The chain links TRBV28 to TRBJ2-7; tentative D call: TRBD2 (6 bases). CDR1 is MDHEN, CDR2 SYDVKM, per germline. CDR3 length: 12 residues. The CDR3 region has the DNA TGTGCCAGCAGCTGGGACTCCCACGAGCAGTACTTC. It yields the protein CASSWDSHEQYF.

V and J are TRBV29-1 and TRBJ1-1; tentatively, D is TRBD1 (5 bases). The V gene's germline CDR1 is SQVTM and CDR2 ANQGSEA. V lost 7 bases and J 5 bases, leaving 17 bases between the germline ends. This CDR3 is built from 13 residues. The CDR3 DNA is TGCAGCGCCCTTGGACAACAGATGACTGAAGCTTTCTTT. Translated: CSALGQQMTEAFF.

The chain links TRBV28 to TRBJ1-1; no definite D call. V lost 5 bases and J lost 4, with 14 bases in between. In germline, CDR1 is MDHEN, CDR2 SYDVKM. This CDR3 has 14 amino acids. DNA of the CDR3: TGTGCCAGCAGTCCCCCAGGCTTCATCACTGAAGCTTTCTTT. Amino acid sequence: CASSPPGFITEAFF.

The chain employs TRBV11-2 and TRBJ2-1; D is perhaps TRBD1 (6 bases). Germline CDR1 reads SGHAT; CDR2 reads FQNNGV. This CDR3 has 15 amino acids. V lost 5 bases to trimming and J lost 6 bases, with 17 bases between them. This CDR3 reads CASSRPGTRGNEQFF. DNA of the CDR3: TGTGCCAGCAGCCGCCCCGGGACACGGGGCAATGAGCAGTTCTTC.

As regards this clone: The junction departs from the called germline gene at one end, perhaps through a read error. The genes are TRBV7-9 and TRBJ2-3; 14 positions match TRBD2. CDR3 length: 19 residues. Germline values: CDR1 SEHNR, CDR2 FQNEAQ (reference sequence). DNA of the CDR3: TGTGCCAGCACCTTAAGCGGGACTAGCGGGAGTTTTAGCACAGATACGCAGTATTTT. The encoded protein is CASTLSGTSGSFSTDTQYF.

CDR3 sequence: CASRIQGRYGYTF. For the CDR3, the DNA is TGTGCCAGCAGGATCCAAGGACGCTATGGCTACACCTTC. The chain carries TRBV28 and TRBJ1-2, with D unclear. The CDR3 contains 13 residues. From germline, CDR1 is MDHEN and CDR2 SYDVKM. With 6 bases removed from V and 4 bases from J, the gap between germline ends came to 12 bases.

V gene TRBV7-9 combines with J gene TRBJ2-1; TRBD1 might be the D (6 bases). The germline V and J ends were trimmed by 5 bases and 7 bases, with 18 bases remaining between them. The CDR3 has 15 amino acids. The V gene's germline CDR1 is SEHNR and CDR2 FQNEAQ (reference sequence). Here the CDR3 reads CASSAPGHSENEQFF. For the CDR3, the DNA is TGTGCCAGCAGCGCACCGGGACACTCAGAAAATGAGCAGTTCTTC.

CDR3 sequence (DNA): TGTGCCAGCAGCTTTATGGGGGAGAACACCGGGGAGCTGTTTTTT. It codes for CASSFMGENTGELFF. The rearrangement uses TRBV5-4 and TRBJ2-2, with D perhaps given as TRBD1 or TRBD2 (5 bases each). The germline gives CDR1 SGHNT, CDR2 YYREEE (reference sequence). This CDR3 contains 15 residues. V gave up 2 bases and J gave up 1 base, with 9 bases separating them.

This clone was counted between two and nine times. The chain employs TRBV28 and TRBJ2-5; D gene uncertain. CDR3 size: 10 residues. Trimming pared 5 bases from V and 6 bases from J, leaving 4 bases between. The germline V gene encodes CDR1 MDHEN and CDR2 SYDVKM. This chain's CDR3 is CASSPQTQYF. The CDR3 region has the DNA TGTGCCAGCAGTCCCCAGACCCAGTACTTC.

The table lists this clone with a few counts. The rearrangement links TRBV28 to TRBJ1-5, with unresolved D. Trimming removed 4 bases from V and 6 bases from J, with 13 bases in between. This CDR3 is built from 14 residues. The germline CDR1 and CDR2 sequences are MDHEN and SYDVKM. The CDR3 here is CASSSHGDVQPQHF. The CDR3, as DNA: TGTGCCAGCAGTTCTCATGGGGATGTTCAGCCCCAGCATTTT.

The chain carries TRBV7-9 and TRBJ2-2, with D perhaps TRBD1 (5 bases). V gave up 6 bases and J gave up 7 bases, with 12 bases separating them. CDR3 length equals 13 residues. The V gene's germline CDR1 is SEHNR and CDR2 FQNEAQ (reference sequence). For the CDR3, the DNA is TGTGCCAGCAGTCCAGGGCGCGTCGGGGAGCTGTTTTTT. It encodes CASSPGRVGELFF.

J is TRBJ2-1 and V is TRBV19; possibly TRBD2 for D (6 bases). CDR3 length: 16 amino acids. Germline CDR1 is LNHDA and CDR2 is SQIVND (reference sequence). Deletions cut 3 bases from V and 7 bases from J, with 19 bases between. As DNA, the CDR3 is TGTGCCAGTAGTATCCCTGGACTACGCCTAACTAATGAGCAGTTCTTC. It encodes CASSIPGLRLTNEQFF.

This chain links TRBV29-1 with TRBJ1-3, with D hard to call. This CDR3 contains 12 residues. CDR1 SQVTM and CDR2 ANQGSEA come from the germline V gene. Trimming cost V 4 bases and J 7 bases, with 11 bases left between them. In nucleotides, the CDR3 is TGCAGCGTTGGGGTAGGACGTAACACCATATATTTT. As protein: CSVGVGRNTIYF.

This clone came up once. CDR3 sequence: CASSVETSGRGEQYF. DNA for the CDR3: TGTGCCAGCAGCGTAGAAACTAGCGGGAGAGGGGAGCAGTACTTC. The genes are TRBV9 and TRBJ2-5, with TRBD2 matching over 11 bases. Germline CDR1 and CDR2: SGDLS and YYNGEE. V shed 0 bases, J shed 11 bases, and the junction held 9 bases outside the gene matches. This CDR3 is 15 amino acids long. Full variable domain (missing parts from reference TRBV9 and TRBJ2-5): DSGVTQTPKHLITATGQRVTLRCSPRSGDLSVYWYQQSLDQGLQFLIQYYNGEERAKGNILERFSAQQFPDLHSELNLSSLELGDSALYFCASSVETSGRGEQYFGPGTRLLVL.

The CDR3 reads CASSLDLASGVNTGELFF. In DNA, the CDR3 is TGTGCCAGCAGCTTAGATTTGGCCAGCGGAGTGAACACCGGGGAGCTGTTTTTT. The V and J genes are TRBV11-2 and TRBJ2-2, with a tentative D call TRBD2 (5 bases). Germline-derived CDR1 and CDR2 are SGHAT and FQNNGV. V shed 0 bases and J shed 1 base, with 15 bases lying between them. This CDR3 is built from 18 residues.

A single count supports this clone. This sequence joins TRBV30 and TRBJ2-1, with 13 bases fitting TRBD2. V lost 0 bases, J lost 3 bases, and 8 bases stayed unmatched. The CDR3 extends over 18 amino acids. Germline values: CDR1 GTSNPN, CDR2 SVGIG (reference sequence). The DNA of the CDR3 is TGTGCCTGGAGTGTAAGTGGACTAGCGGGAGCTGGCTACAATGAGCAGTTCTTC. This translates into CAWSVSGLAGAGYNEQFF. Combining the CDR3 with reference TRBV30 and TRBJ2-1 gives the whole variable domain SQTIHQWPATLVQPVGSPLSLECTVEGTSNPNLYWYRQAAGRGLQLLFYSVGIGQISSEVPQNLSASRPQDRQFILSSKKLLLSDSGFYLCAWSVSGLAGAGYNEQFFGPGTRLTVL.

The chain joins TRBV6-5 to TRBJ2-3; possibly TRBD1 or TRBD2 for D (5 bases each). Looked up from germline, CDR1 is MNHEY and CDR2 is SVGAGI. The CDR3 loop spans 16 amino acids. The V end lost 0 bases, the J end lost 6 bases, and 16 bases lay between the germline ends. The CDR3, as DNA: TGTGCCAGCAGTTACTCGTATCGGGATGGGGCGGATACGCAGTATTTT. Translated, it gives CASSYSYRDGADTQYF.

The CDR3, as DNA: TGCGCCAGCACCCCCGACACAGATACGCAGTATTTT. As protein: CASTPDTDTQYF. This chain links TRBV5-1 with TRBJ2-3; D is uncertain. The CDR3 sequence is 12 residues long. Trimming left V 6 bases short and J 2 bases short, with 7 bases between. Germline-derived CDR1 and CDR2 are SGHRS and YFSETQ. Full variable domain (missing parts from reference TRBV5-1 and TRBJ2-3): KAGVTQTPRYLIKTRGQQVTLSCSPISGHRSVSWYQQTPGQGLQFLFEYFSETQRNKGNFPGRFSGRQFSNSRSEMNVSTLELGDSALYLCASTPDTDTQYFGPGTRLTVL.

The genes are TRBV4-1 and TRBJ1-2, with D possibly being TRBD1 (5 bases). This CDR3 has 16 amino acids. V was clipped by 3 bases and J by 3 bases, with 17 bases between them. CDR1 is MGHRA, CDR2 YSYEKL, per germline. CDR3: CASSHSGAAGYYGYTF. The DNA for the CDR3 is TGCGCCAGCAGCCACTCCGGGGCGGCAGGGTACTATGGCTACACCTTC.

DNA of the CDR3: TGCGCCAGCAGCCCATTCGGGAGGGACAATGAGCAGTTCTTC. It encodes CASSPFGRDNEQFF. The genes are TRBV4-1 and TRBJ2-1; 8 nucleotides line up with TRBD2. Germline V gene data show CDR1 as MGHRA and CDR2 as YSYEKL. V lost 4 bases and J lost 5; bases outside the gene matches: 4. This CDR3 has 14 amino acids.

The gene calls are TRBV10-2 and TRBJ2-1, with TRBD2 identical over 11 bases. Germline trimming cut 3 bases from V and 8 bases from J; bases unmatched to any gene: 9. This CDR3 region has 16 residues. The germline V gene has CDR1 WSHSY and CDR2 SAAADI. In DNA form, the CDR3 reads TGCGCCAGCAGTGACTTAGCGGGAGGGCGTGGGGATGAGCAGTTCTTC. As protein: CASSDLAGGRGDEQFF.

This chain connects TRBV7-3 to TRBJ2-7, with D possibly TRBD2 on 6 matching bases. V lost 2 bases and J 7 bases, leaving 9 bases between the germline ends. The CDR3 sequence is 12 residues long. Per germline, CDR1 SGHTA and CDR2 FQGTGA. The CDR3 protein is CASSLYGSEQYF. Here the CDR3 DNA reads TGTGCCAGCAGCTTATACGGGAGTGAGCAGTACTTC.

Remarks on this clone: Distinct nucleotide sequences in the sample also encode this CDR3. CDR3 DNA: TGTGCCAGCAGTTTATATAGCAATCAGCCCCAGCATTTT. It is translated as CASSLYSNQPQHF. The chain recombines TRBV28 with TRBJ1-5; D uncertain. With 1 base removed from V and 0 bases from J, the gap between germline ends came to 1 base. Germline-derived CDR1 and CDR2 are MDHEN and SYDVKM. The CDR3 is 13 amino acids.

The chain recombines TRBV5-4 with TRBJ2-1; 7 bases are a match to TRBD2. CDR1 is SGHNT, CDR2 YYREEE, per germline (reference sequence). The trim removed 4 bases at V and 9 bases at J, leaving 7 bases unmatched. The CDR3 consists of 13 residues. This chain's CDR3 is CASSESGGLEQFF. The CDR3 DNA reads as TGTGCCAGCAGCGAATCGGGAGGTCTTGAGCAGTTCTTC.

The chain links TRBV5-1 to TRBJ2-3; 7 bases agree with TRBD2. The CDR3 covers 16 residues. Trimming took 4 bases from V and 2 from J; bases not matched to a gene: 10. Germline lookup yields CDR1 SGHRS and CDR2 YFSETQ. As DNA, the CDR3 is TGCGCCAGCAGCCGGGGGGAGGTTGGGCACACAGATACGCAGTATTTT. This sequence encodes CASSRGEVGHTDTQYF.